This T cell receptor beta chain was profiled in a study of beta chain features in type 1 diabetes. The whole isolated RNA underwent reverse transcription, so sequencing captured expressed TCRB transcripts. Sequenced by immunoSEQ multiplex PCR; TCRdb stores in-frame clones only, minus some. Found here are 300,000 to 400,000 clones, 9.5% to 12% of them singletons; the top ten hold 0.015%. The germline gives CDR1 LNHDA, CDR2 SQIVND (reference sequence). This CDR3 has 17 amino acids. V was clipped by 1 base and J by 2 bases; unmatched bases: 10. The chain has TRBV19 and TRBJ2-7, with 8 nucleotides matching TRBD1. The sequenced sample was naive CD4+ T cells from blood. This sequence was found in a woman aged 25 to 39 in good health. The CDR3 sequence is CASSIANGQGSTYEQYF. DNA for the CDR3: TGTGCCAGTAGTATAGCCAACGGACAGGGATCGACCTACGAGCAGTACTTC. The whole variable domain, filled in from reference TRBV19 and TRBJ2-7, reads DGGITQSPKYLFRKEGQNVTLSCEQNLNHDAMYWYRQDPGQGLRLIYYSQIVNDFQKGDIAEGYSVSREKKESFPLTVTSAQKNPTAFYLCASSIANGQGSTYEQYFGPGTRLTVT.